This TCR beta chain was documented in a study of graft-versus-host responses after intestinal transplantation. Study at large: Isolated intestinal, liver-intestinal, or multivisceral transplants were what recipients had. Uniformly, recipients were administered anti-thymocyte globulin induction with subsequent tacrolimus and steroids for about 3 years.

Worth noting for this clone: No antigen is known for it.

The CDR3 length is 15 residues. Germline CDR1 and CDR2: WNHNN and SYGVQD (reference sequence). V dropped 6 bases and J dropped 0; count of bases not matched to a gene: 7. Whole-study findings and limits: Some patients had graft-donor T cell macrochimerism, and their allografts showed high graft-versus-host to host-versus-graft clonal ratios. Recipient marrow harbored GvH clones, some of which surfaced first in ileum or blood.

TCRdb's copy holds only in-frame clones and misses some; the assay was immunoSEQ multiplex PCR. The data show some 55,000 clones, about 90% seen once. The TCR sequence derives from a human patient who received an intestinal transplant, so some T cells may come from the graft donor. The V gene is TRBV10-1, the J gene TRBJ2-7, with 8 bases fitting TRBD2. The sample in question was PBMCs, obtained roughly 660 days after intestinal transplant. CDR3 in amino acids: CASSPGLATSYEQYF. The DNA for the CDR3 is TGCGCCAGCAGCCCTGGACTAGCCACCTCCTACGAGCAGTACTTC.